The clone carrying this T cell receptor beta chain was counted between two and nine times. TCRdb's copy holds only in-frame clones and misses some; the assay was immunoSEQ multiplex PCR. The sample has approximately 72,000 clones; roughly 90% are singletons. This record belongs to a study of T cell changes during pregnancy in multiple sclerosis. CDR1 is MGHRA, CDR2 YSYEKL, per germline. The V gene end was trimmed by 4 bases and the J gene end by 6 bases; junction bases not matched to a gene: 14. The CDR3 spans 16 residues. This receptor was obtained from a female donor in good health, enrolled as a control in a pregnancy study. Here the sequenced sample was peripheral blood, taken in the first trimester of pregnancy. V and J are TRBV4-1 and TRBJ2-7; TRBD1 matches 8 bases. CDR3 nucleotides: TGCGCCAGCAGCCCCAGTCTTGGGACAGGTGTGGGCGAGCAGTACTTC. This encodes CASSPSLGTGVGEQYF.